The clone carrying this TCR beta chain occurred many times. Its specificity is unknown. Template material for amplifying TCR beta CDR3 regions consisted of RNA transcripts. The TCR CDR3 was amplified in a first-round RT-PCR using the HTBI primer set. Each CDR3 protein is one row after TCRdb ran MiXCR on the multiplex PCR reads. The sample contains 620,000 or so distinct CDR3 sequences, more than 14% of which appear only once. The data were obtained in a study of T cells in Graves' hyperthyroidism and ophthalmopathy. General observations from the study: Clonotypes that were expanded in thyroid above 0.001 mostly appeared in blood too.

This CDR3 is 16 amino acids long. The V end lost 0 bases, the J end lost 4 bases, and 13 bases lay between the germline ends. Looked up from germline, CDR1 is KGHDR and CDR2 is SFDVKD. The sample consisted of blood. The sequence derives from a woman aged 45-65 years with Graves' ophthalmopathy. The chain joins TRBV24-1 to TRBJ2-3, with D perhaps matching TRBD2 (6 bases). CDR3 residues: CATSDLRREGADTQYF. The CDR3 DNA reads TGTGCCACCAGTGATTTGCGGAGGGAAGGAGCAGATACGCAGTATTTT.